This entry lists 9 T cell receptor beta chains sequenced from one sample in a study of blood T cell repertoires in COVID-19. Produced via immunoSEQ multiplex PCR; TCRdb's table is partial and in-frame only. The table includes 300,000 to 350,000 clones, 75% to 90% detected once. Sequences were obtained from PBMCs or T cells enriched from blood (not recorded which). The receptors derive from a man younger than 45 who had recovered from COVID-19.

The chain employs TRBV7-2 and TRBJ2-5; the match to TRBD2 covers 7 bases. The CDR3 covers 15 residues. Germline CDR1 and CDR2: SGHTA and FQGNSA. V shed 5 bases, J shed 2 bases, and the junction held 8 bases outside the gene matches. Here the CDR3 DNA reads TGTGCCAGCAGCCTAATGGGGGGGAGTCAAGAGACCCAGTACTTC. Amino acid sequence: CASSLMGGSQETQYF. The full variable domain, its missing parts supplied by reference TRBV7-2 and TRBJ2-5, is GAGVSQSPSNKVTEKGKDVELRCDPISGHTALYWYRQSLGQGLEFLIYFQGNSAPDKSGLPSDRFSAERTGGSVSTLTIQRTQQEDSAVYLCASSLMGGSQETQYFGPGTRLLVL.

The V gene is TRBV4-1, the J gene TRBJ1-1; TRBD1 aligns across 11 bases. This CDR3 contains 19 residues. Looked up from germline, CDR1 is MGHRA and CDR2 is YSYEKL. V trimming: 1 base; J trimming: 0 bases; junction bases outside the gene matches: 10. The CDR3 reads CASSQVFIGQGALNTEAFF. CDR3 DNA: TGCGCCAGCAGCCAAGTTTTTATCGGACAGGGGGCGTTGAACACTGAAGCTTTCTTT.

The chain recombines TRBV7-9 with TRBJ2-5; 7 positions match TRBD1. Germline trimming cut 3 bases from V and 0 bases from J; bases unmatched to any gene: 1. The CDR3 totals 14 residues. Germline CDR1 and CDR2: SEHNR and FQNEAQ (reference sequence). The chain's CDR3 is CASSFGTDQETQYF. The CDR3 nucleotides are TGTGCCAGCAGCTTTGGGACAGACCAAGAGACCCAGTACTTC.

V is TRBV2 and J is TRBJ1-5; 10 bases line up with TRBD1. Germline V gene data show CDR1 as SNHLY and CDR2 as FYNNEI. Germline trimming cut 6 bases from V and 6 bases from J; bases unmatched to any gene: 5. The CDR3 runs to 14 residues. The CDR3 loop reads CASRAGQGIQPQHF. CDR3 in DNA: TGTGCCAGCAGGGCGGGACAGGGGATTCAGCCCCAGCATTTT.

The chain uses TRBV6-2 or TRBV6-3 and TRBJ1-2; maybe TRBD1 (5 bases). V shed 0 bases and J shed 1 base, with 6 bases lying between them. This CDR3 is 14 amino acids long. The germline V gene has CDR1 MNHEY and CDR2 SVGEGT. The CDR3 nucleotides read TGTGCCAGCAGTTACTCGACAGATAACTATGGCTACACCTTC. Translated, it gives CASSYSTDNYGYTF.

The chain is built from TRBV19 and TRBJ2-2, with 14 bases that match TRBD2. Germline loops: CDR1 LNHDA, CDR2 SQIVND (reference sequence). Unmatched junction bases numbered 15, after V lost 10 bases and J lost 2 bases. The CDR3 extends over 19 amino acids. CDR3 coding DNA: TGTGCCACCTCCGGGTCGACTAGCGGGGGGGCCTATAACACCGGGGAGCTGTTTTTT. This sequence encodes CATSGSTSGGAYNTGELFF.

V usage is TRBV30 and J usage is TRBJ1-2; 9 nucleotides align to TRBD1. CDR1 is GTSNPN, CDR2 SVGIG, per germline (reference sequence). V gave up 2 bases and J gave up 7 bases; unmatched junction bases: 8. This CDR3 spans 14 amino acids. In DNA form, the CDR3 reads TGTGCCTGGAGTAACCCAGGGACAGGGATTGGCTACACCTTC. Its translation: CAWSNPGTGIGYTF. Drawing the rest from reference TRBV30 and TRBJ1-2, the complete variable domain is SQTIHQWPATLVQPVGSPLSLECTVEGTSNPNLYWYRQAAGRGLQLLFYSVGIGQISSEVPQNLSASRPQDRQFILSSKKLLLSDSGFYLCAWSNPGTGIGYTFGSGTRLTVV.

This chain joins TRBV5-6 and TRBJ2-4; 12 bases align to TRBD2. Germline CDR1 and CDR2: SGHDT and YYEEEE. The J segment lost 0 bases and the V segment lost 6 bases, leaving 4 bases of the junction unmatched. The CDR3 runs 16 residues. CDR3 nucleotide sequence: TGTGCCAGCACTAGCGGGGGGGGCCTAGCCAAAAACATTCAGTACTTC. This sequence encodes CASTSGGGLAKNIQYF.

In this sample, this clone turned up once. This chain joins TRBV25-1 and TRBJ1-2; 10 positions agree with TRBD1. CDR3 length: 15 residues. Trimming took 1 base from V and 8 from J; bases not matched to a gene: 7. Germline V gene lookup returns CDR1 MGHDK and CDR2 SYGVNS. DNA of the CDR3: TGTGCCAGCAGTGAATTGGGACAGGGGTATAGGGGCTACACCTTC. Residues: CASSELGQGYRGYTF.